This TCR beta chain was obtained from a study of shared clonotypes between healthy human individuals. A word on this clone: Its antigen is as yet unknown.

Germline loops: CDR1 GTSNPN, CDR2 SVGIG (reference sequence). The CDR3 length is 14 residues. The ends were cut back, 3 bases at V and 0 bases at J, with 10 bases in the middle. Findings and limits, study-wide: Naive subsets usually exceeded memory subsets in estimated richness. Few donors limited the genetic and exposure-history diversity represented.

The genomic DNA of each subset was split evenly across several immunoSEQ plates. Here immunoSEQ multiplex PCR was the method, and the copy in TCRdb shows in-frame clones only, minus some. The table includes approximately 1,000,000 clones, about four fifths detected once. This receptor was obtained from a man younger than 35 in good health. Some clones in this sample may be carry-over from other donors' samples. The gene calls are TRBV30 and TRBJ2-3, with D perhaps matching TRBD2 (5 bases). Material: memory CD4+ T cells from PBMCs. Indicated subset: CD45RA-negative fraction. The CDR3 here is CAWRMAGSTDTQYF. The CDR3 bases are TGTGCCTGGAGAATGGCGGGTAGCACAGATACGCAGTATTTT.